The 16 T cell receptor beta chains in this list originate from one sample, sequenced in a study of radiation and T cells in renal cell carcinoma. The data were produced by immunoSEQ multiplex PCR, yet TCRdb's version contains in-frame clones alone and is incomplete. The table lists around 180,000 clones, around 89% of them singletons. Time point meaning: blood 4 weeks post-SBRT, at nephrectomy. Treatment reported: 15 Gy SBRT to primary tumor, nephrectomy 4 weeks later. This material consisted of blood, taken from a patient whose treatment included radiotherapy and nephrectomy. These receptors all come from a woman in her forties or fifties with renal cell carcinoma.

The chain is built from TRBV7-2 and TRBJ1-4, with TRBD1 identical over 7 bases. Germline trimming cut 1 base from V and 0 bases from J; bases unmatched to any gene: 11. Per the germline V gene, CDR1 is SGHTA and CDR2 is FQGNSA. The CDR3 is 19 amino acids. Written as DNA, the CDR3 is TGTGCCAGCAGCTTAGTACGGGACAGACTAGTTGCAACTAATGAAAAACTGTTTTTT. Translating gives CASSLVRDRLVATNEKLFF.

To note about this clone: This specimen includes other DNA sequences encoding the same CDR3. This chain's CDR3 is CASSVGGDTGELFF. The DNA of the CDR3 is TGTGCCAGCAGCGTAGGGGGAGACACCGGGGAGCTGTTTTTT. The J gene is TRBJ2-2, the V gene TRBV9; TRBD2 is a possible D gene (5 bases). Germline CDR1 and CDR2: SGDLS and YYNGEE. The CDR3 is made up of 14 amino acids. V was cut by 0 bases and J by 3 bases, with 6 bases left in between.

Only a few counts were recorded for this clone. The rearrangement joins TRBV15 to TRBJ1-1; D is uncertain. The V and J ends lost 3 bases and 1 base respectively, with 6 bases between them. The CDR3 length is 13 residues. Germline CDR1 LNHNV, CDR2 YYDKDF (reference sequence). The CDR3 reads CATSSHTNTEAFF. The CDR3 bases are TGTGCCACCAGCAGTCACACGAACACTGAAGCTTTCTTT.

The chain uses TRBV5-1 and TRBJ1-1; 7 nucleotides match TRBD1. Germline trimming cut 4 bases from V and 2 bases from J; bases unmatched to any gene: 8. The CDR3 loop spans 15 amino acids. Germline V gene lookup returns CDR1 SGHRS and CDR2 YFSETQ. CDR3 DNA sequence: TGCGCCAGCAGCCCTTGGGACAGTCGAAACACTGAAGCTTTCTTT. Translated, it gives CASSPWDSRNTEAFF.

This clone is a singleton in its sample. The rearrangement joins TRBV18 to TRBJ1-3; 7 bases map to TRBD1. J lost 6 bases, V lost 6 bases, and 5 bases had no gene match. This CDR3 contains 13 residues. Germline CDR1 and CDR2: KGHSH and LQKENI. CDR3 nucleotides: TGTGCCAGCTCGCCGGACAGGCTAAACACCATATATTTT. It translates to CASSPDRLNTIYF.

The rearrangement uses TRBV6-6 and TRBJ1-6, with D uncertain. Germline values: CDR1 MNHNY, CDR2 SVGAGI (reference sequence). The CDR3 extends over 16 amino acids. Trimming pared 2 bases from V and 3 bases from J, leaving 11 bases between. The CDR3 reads CASSYSQARYNSPLHF. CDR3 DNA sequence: TGTGCCAGCAGTTACAGCCAGGCCCGCTATAATTCACCCCTCCACTTT.

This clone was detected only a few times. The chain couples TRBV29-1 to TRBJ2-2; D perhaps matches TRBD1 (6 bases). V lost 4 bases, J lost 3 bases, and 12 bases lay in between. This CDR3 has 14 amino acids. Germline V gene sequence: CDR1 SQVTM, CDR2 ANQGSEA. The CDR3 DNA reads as TGCAGCGTTGCCAGGGGTCGGGACACCGGGGAGCTGTTTTTT. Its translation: CSVARGRDTGELFF.

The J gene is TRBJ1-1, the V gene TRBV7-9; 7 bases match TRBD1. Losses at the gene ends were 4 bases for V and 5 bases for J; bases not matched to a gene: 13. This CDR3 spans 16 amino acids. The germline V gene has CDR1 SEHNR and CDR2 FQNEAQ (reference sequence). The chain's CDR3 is CASSSRTGFGGTEAFF. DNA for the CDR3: TGTGCCAGCAGCTCCCGGACAGGTTTTGGGGGGACTGAAGCTTTCTTT.

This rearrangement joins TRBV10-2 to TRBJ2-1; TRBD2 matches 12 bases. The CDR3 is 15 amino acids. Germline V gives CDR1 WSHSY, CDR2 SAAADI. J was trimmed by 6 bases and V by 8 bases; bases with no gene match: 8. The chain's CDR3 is CASHKLAGGSNEQFF. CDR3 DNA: TGCGCCAGCCACAAACTAGCGGGGGGCAGCAATGAGCAGTTCTTC.

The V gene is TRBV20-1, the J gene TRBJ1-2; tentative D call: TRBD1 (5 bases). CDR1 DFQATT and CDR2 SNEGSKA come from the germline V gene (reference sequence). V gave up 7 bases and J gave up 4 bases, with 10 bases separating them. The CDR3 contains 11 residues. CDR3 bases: TGCAGTGTCCCGGGGGGCTATGGCTACACCTTC. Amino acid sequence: CSVPGGYGYTF.

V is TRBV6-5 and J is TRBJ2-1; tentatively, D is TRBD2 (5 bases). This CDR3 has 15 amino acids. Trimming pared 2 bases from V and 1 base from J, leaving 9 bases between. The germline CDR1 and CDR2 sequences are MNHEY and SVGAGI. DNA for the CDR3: TGTGCCAGCAGTTACGGCGGGTATTCCTACAATGAGCAGTTCTTC. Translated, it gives CASSYGGYSYNEQFF.

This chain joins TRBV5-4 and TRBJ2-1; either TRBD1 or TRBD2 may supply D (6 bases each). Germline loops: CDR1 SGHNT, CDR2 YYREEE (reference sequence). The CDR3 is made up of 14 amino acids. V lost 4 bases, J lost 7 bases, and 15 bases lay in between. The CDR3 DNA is TGTGCCAGCAGCGCTACGGGGGCCCGGAATGAGCAGTTCTTC. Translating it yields CASSATGARNEQFF.

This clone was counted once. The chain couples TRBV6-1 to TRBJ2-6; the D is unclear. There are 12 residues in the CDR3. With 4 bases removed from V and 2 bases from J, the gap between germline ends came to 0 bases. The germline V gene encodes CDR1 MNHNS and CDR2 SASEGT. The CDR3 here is CASSAGANVLTF. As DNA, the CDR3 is TGTGCCAGCAGTGCTGGGGCCAACGTCCTGACTTTC.

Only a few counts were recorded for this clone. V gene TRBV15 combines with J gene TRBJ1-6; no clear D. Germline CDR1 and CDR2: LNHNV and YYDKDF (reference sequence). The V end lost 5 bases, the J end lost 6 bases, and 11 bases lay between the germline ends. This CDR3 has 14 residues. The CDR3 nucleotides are TGTGCCACCAGCGTCCGCAGGTTTAATTCACCCCTCCACTTT. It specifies CATSVRRFNSPLHF.

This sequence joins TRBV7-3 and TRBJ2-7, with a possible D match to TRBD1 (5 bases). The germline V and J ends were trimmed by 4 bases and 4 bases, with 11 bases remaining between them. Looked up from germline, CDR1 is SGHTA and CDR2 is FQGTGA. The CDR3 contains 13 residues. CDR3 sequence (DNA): TGTGCCAGCAGCTGGCAGGGCGGTTACGAGCAGTACTTC. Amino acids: CASSWQGGYEQYF. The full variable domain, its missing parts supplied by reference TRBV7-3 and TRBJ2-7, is GAGVSQTPSNKVTEKGKYVELRCDPISGHTALYWYRQSLGQGPEFLIYFQGTGAADDSGLPNDRFFAVRPEGSVSTLKIQRTERGDSAVYLCASSWQGGYEQYFGPGTRLTVT.

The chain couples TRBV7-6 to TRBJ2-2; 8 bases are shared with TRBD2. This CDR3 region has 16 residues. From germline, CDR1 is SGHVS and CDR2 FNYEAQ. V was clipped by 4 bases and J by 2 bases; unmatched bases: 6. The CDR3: CASSSSGGVNTGELFF. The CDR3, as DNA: TGTGCCAGCAGCTCATCCGGGGGGGTTAACACCGGGGAGCTGTTTTTT.